Sequencing of this TCR beta chain was carried out in a study of shared clonotypes between healthy human individuals. Overall study: Aged between 18 and 49, the donors were a couple of women and three men.

V lost 11 bases to trimming and J lost 1 base; unmatched junction nucleotides: 8. The CDR3 has 14 residues. Germline CDR1 SNHLY, CDR2 FYNNEI. Generated by immunoSEQ multiplex PCR, the TCRdb table keeps only in-frame clones and is missing some. The sample contains approximately 2.3 million clones, 80% to 95% of which appear only once. The J gene is TRBJ2-3, the V gene TRBV2; the match to TRBD2 covers 8 bases. Sequencing was performed on naive CD4+ T cells from PBMCs. Subset specified: CD45RA+ positively selected. The origin of this receptor is a man aged 18 to 30 in good health. Some clones in this sample may be carry-over from other donors' samples. Here the CDR3 reads CAQSGGPGTDTQYF. CDR3 sequence (DNA): TGTGCCCAGTCGGGAGGGCCGGGCACAGATACGCAGTATTTT.